This passage covers 32 T cell receptor beta chains from one sample sequenced in a study of T cell responses to AZD1222 COVID-19 vaccine. Profiled with immunoSEQ multiplex PCR; TCRdb holds only in-frame clones, not every one. This sample has more than 100,000 clones; roughly nine tenths occur once, and the top ten carry 2.5% to 4%. The material sequenced was peripheral blood, taken on day 0 of AZD1222 vaccination. All receptors derive from an adult in good health.

CDR3 loop: CASIRTNDPNYGYTF. The CDR3, as DNA: TGTGCCAGCATTCGGACCAACGACCCTAACTATGGCTACACCTTC. This sequence joins TRBV6-6 and TRBJ1-2; D is unresolved. This CDR3 has 15 residues. The V and J ends lost 7 bases and 0 bases respectively, with 15 bases between them. CDR1 and CDR2 (germline): MNHNY, SVGAGI (reference sequence).

The chain has TRBV7-9 and TRBJ2-5, with a weak D call TRBD2 (6 bases). The CDR3 extends over 15 amino acids. CDR1 and CDR2 from the germline V gene are SEHNR and FQNEAQ (reference sequence). V lost 5 bases to trimming and J lost 5 bases, with 18 bases between them. The CDR3, as DNA: TGTGCCAGCAGCACCTACGGGGATGGGGGGGAGACCCAGTACTTC. It encodes CASSTYGDGGETQYF.

This rearrangement joins TRBV7-9 to TRBJ2-1; no clear D. Germline loops: CDR1 SEHNR, CDR2 FQNEAQ (reference sequence). Trimming removed 5 bases at V and 12 bases at J, with 17 bases between. The CDR3 runs to 13 residues. The CDR3 here is CASSLPNIPGQFF. CDR3 bases: TGTGCCAGCAGCCTTCCAAATATACCGGGGCAGTTCTTC.

This chain connects TRBV25-1 to TRBJ1-1; 9 bases agree with TRBD1. There are 14 residues in the CDR3. The V segment lost 5 bases and the J segment 7 bases; nucleotides outside the gene matches: 8. Germline loops: CDR1 MGHDK, CDR2 SYGVNS. CDR3: CASSPGTGFGEAFF. The DNA for the CDR3 is TGTGCCAGCAGTCCTGGGACAGGGTTTGGTGAAGCTTTCTTT.

This chain connects TRBV19 to TRBJ1-1; D is undetermined. Trimming removed 3 bases from V and 1 base from J, with 12 bases in between. The CDR3 contains 15 residues. Per germline, CDR1 LNHDA and CDR2 SQIVND (reference sequence). In DNA form, the CDR3 reads TGTGCCAGTAGTATCAACCCGGCCGGGAACACTGAAGCTTTCTTT. This sequence encodes CASSINPAGNTEAFF. Full variable domain (remainder filled in from reference TRBV19 and TRBJ1-1): DGGITQSPKYLFRKEGQNVTLSCEQNLNHDAMYWYRQDPGQGLRLIYYSQIVNDFQKGDIAEGYSVSREKKESFPLTVTSAQKNPTAFYLCASSINPAGNTEAFFGQGTRLTVV.

The V call is TRBV7-9, the J call TRBJ2-7, with a weak D call TRBD2 (7 bases). CDR1 and CDR2 (germline): SEHNR, FQNEAQ (reference sequence). The V end lost 4 bases, the J end lost 0 bases, and 16 bases lay between the germline ends. The CDR3 runs 16 residues. The CDR3 protein is CASSSRGQVLSYEQYF. The CDR3 region has the DNA TGTGCCAGCAGCTCGCGGGGGCAGGTTCTCTCCTACGAGCAGTACTTC.

The V and J genes are TRBV6-2 or TRBV6-3 and TRBJ2-5; D is tentatively TRBD1 or TRBD2 (5 bases each). V was trimmed by 2 bases and J by 2 bases, leaving 12 bases between them. The CDR3 spans 15 residues. CDR1 and CDR2 (germline): MNHEY, SVGEGT. The CDR3, as DNA: TGTGCCAGCAGTTACGAGGGACGCCCGCAAGAGACCCAGTACTTC. This translates into CASSYEGRPQETQYF.

This clone is a singleton in its sample. The chain combines TRBV19 with TRBJ1-2; 8 bases are a match to TRBD1. With 3 bases clipped from V and 7 bases from J, the junction kept 13 bases outside the gene matches. Germline-derived CDR1 and CDR2 are LNHDA and SQIVND (reference sequence). The CDR3 runs 16 residues. In DNA, the CDR3 is TGTGCCAGTAGTATGGGAAGGCAGGGGGCGCATAGTGGCTACACCTTC. Protein sequence: CASSMGRQGAHSGYTF.

The table lists this clone with a count of one. This chain links TRBV5-1 with TRBJ2-7, with TRBD1 matching over 7 bases. Germline V gives CDR1 SGHRS, CDR2 YFSETQ. V gave up 5 bases and J gave up 0 bases; unmatched junction bases: 8. The CDR3 covers 15 residues. CDR3 nucleotide sequence: TGCGCCAGCAGGCCACAGGGGTCCTCCTCCTACGAGCAGTACTTC. This encodes CASRPQGSSSYEQYF.

This clone showed up just once. The chain carries TRBV28 and TRBJ1-3, with D hard to call. The germline CDR1 and CDR2 sequences are MDHEN and SYDVKM. Trimming cost V 7 bases and J 0 bases, with 13 bases left between them. This CDR3 region has 15 residues. The CDR3 nucleotides are TGTGCCAGCAACCAGGCGCGGGGCTCTGGAAACACCATATATTTT. Encoded protein: CASNQARGSGNTIYF. Based on the CDR3 plus reference TRBV28 and TRBJ1-3, the full variable domain is DVKVTQSSRYLVKRTGEKVFLECVQDMDHENMFWYRQDPGLGLRLIYFSYDVKMKEKGDIPEGYSVSREKKERFSLILESASTNQTSMYLCASNQARGSGNTIYFGEGSWLTVV.

This clone was recorded once. The chain uses TRBV30 and TRBJ1-1; 12 bases are a match to TRBD1. CDR3 length: 11 residues. Unmatched junction bases numbered 4, after V lost 7 bases and J lost 10 bases. Germline assignment: CDR1 GTSNPN and CDR2 SVGIG (reference sequence). This CDR3 is CASGQGATAFF. Here the CDR3 DNA reads TGTGCCTCGGGACAGGGGGCAACAGCTTTCTTT.

The J gene is TRBJ2-7, the V gene TRBV4-1, with D perhaps assigned TRBD1 or TRBD2 (5 bases each). The V and J ends lost 3 bases and 2 bases respectively, with 11 bases between them. The germline CDR1 and CDR2 sequences are MGHRA and YSYEKL. This CDR3 has 14 residues. The CDR3 protein is CASSQGTATYEQYF. DNA for the CDR3: TGCGCCAGCAGCCAGGGGACGGCCACCTACGAGCAGTACTTC.

The V and J genes are TRBV14 and TRBJ2-6, with TRBD2 identical over 8 bases. Per germline, CDR1 SGHDN and CDR2 FVKESK. The CDR3 contains 15 residues. V shed 3 bases, J shed 4 bases, and the junction held 2 bases outside the gene matches. The CDR3 DNA follows: TGTGCCAGCAGCCACGGGGGGGCGGGGGCCAACGTCCTGACTTTC. Its translation: CASSHGGAGANVLTF.

The chain uses TRBV5-4 and TRBJ1-4; D gene ambiguous. CDR3 length equals 14 residues. Germline-derived CDR1 and CDR2 are SGHNT and YYREEE (reference sequence). V lost 0 bases and J lost 8, with 11 bases in between. The CDR3: CASSLGVVAEKLFF. Written as DNA, the CDR3 is TGTGCCAGCAGCTTGGGTGTCGTGGCAGAAAAACTGTTTTTT.

This clone was observed a single time. The chain has TRBV2 and TRBJ2-7, with 7 positions matching TRBD1. CDR1 is SNHLY and CDR2 is FYNNEI in the germline V gene. This CDR3 spans 14 amino acids. J gave up 3 bases and V 6 bases, and 8 bases lay outside the gene matches. The CDR3 coding sequence is TGTGCCAGCAGGGCCGGGACAGCCCTCTACGAGCAGTACTTC. Residues: CASRAGTALYEQYF.

The genes are TRBV2 and TRBJ1-4; D is ambiguous. This CDR3 has 15 residues. Trimming cost V 4 bases and J 6 bases, with 15 bases left between them. From germline, CDR1 is SNHLY and CDR2 FYNNEI. CDR3 residues: CASSAFGSGDEKLFF. For the CDR3, the DNA is TGTGCCAGCAGTGCCTTTGGTAGTGGGGATGAAAAACTGTTTTTT.

This clone was seen a single time. The chain links TRBV6-5 to TRBJ1-1; D is ambiguous. The CDR3 extends over 11 amino acids. Trimming stripped 7 bases from V and 12 bases from J, with 15 bases between. Germline CDR1 MNHEY, CDR2 SVGAGI. CDR3 protein: CASKGGGVPFF. CDR3 DNA sequence: TGTGCCAGCAAGGGAGGAGGTGTACCTTTCTTT.

The chain uses TRBV7-8 and TRBJ1-1; 7 bases align to TRBD1. CDR3 length equals 15 residues. V gave up 5 bases and J gave up 3 bases; unmatched junction bases: 9. Germline assignment: CDR1 SGHVS and CDR2 FQNEAQ. CDR3 protein: CASSTPDRSYTEAFF. The CDR3 nucleotides are TGTGCCAGCAGCACCCCGGACAGGTCCTACACTGAAGCTTTCTTT.

There are a few counts of this clone. This sequence joins TRBV11-2 and TRBJ2-1; D is uncertain. Germline V gene data show CDR1 as SGHAT and CDR2 as FQNNGV. The CDR3 length is 13 residues. The ends were cut back, 0 bases at V and 9 bases at J, with 9 bases in the middle. This CDR3 reads CASSLDLAGEQFF. CDR3 coding DNA: TGTGCCAGCAGCTTAGATCTGGCAGGTGAGCAGTTCTTC.

J is TRBJ1-3 and V is TRBV4-1, with TRBD1 as a possible D gene (5 bases). CDR1 is MGHRA and CDR2 is YSYEKL in the germline V gene. The CDR3 has 15 amino acids. Trimming cost V 3 bases and J 3 bases, with 12 bases left between them. As DNA, the CDR3 is TGCGCCAGCAGCCAGGGGGGTCTTCGTGGAAACACCATATATTTT. Its translation is CASSQGGLRGNTIYF.

The chain uses TRBV30 and TRBJ1-6, with D perhaps TRBD1 (6 bases). V was cut by 2 bases and J by 0 bases, with 11 bases left in between. The CDR3 has 16 amino acids. Germline lookup yields CDR1 GTSNPN and CDR2 SVGIG (reference sequence). The CDR3, as DNA: TGTGCCTGGAGTAGGGGGTCGCTCTCCTATAATTCACCCCTCCACTTT. It codes for CAWSRGSLSYNSPLHF.

In its sample, this clone was seen a few times. The CDR3 is CASSEGNNYGYTF. CDR3 bases: TGTGCCAGCAGTGAGGGGAATAACTATGGCTACACCTTC. This chain uses TRBV25-1 with TRBJ1-2; D gene unclear. The CDR3 runs to 13 residues. Germline CDR1 reads MGHDK; CDR2 reads SYGVNS. The germline V and J ends were trimmed by 3 bases and 1 base, with 6 bases remaining between them.

The V gene is TRBV7-2, the J gene TRBJ2-5; 8 bases map to TRBD1. This CDR3 is built from 15 residues. CDR1 SGHTA and CDR2 FQGNSA come from the germline V gene. After removal of 3 bases from V and 4 bases from J, the junction contained 7 bases not matched to a gene. The CDR3 nucleotides are TGTGCCAGCAGCTTGCAGGGGGCGCCCCCAGAGACCCAGTACTTC. Protein sequence: CASSLQGAPPETQYF.

The chain combines TRBV7-2 with TRBJ2-5, with 15 bases lining up with TRBD2. The germline CDR1 and CDR2 sequences are SGHTA and FQGNSA. V gave up 5 bases and J gave up 5 bases; unmatched junction bases: 12. The CDR3 contains 18 residues. The DNA for the CDR3 is TGTGCCAGCAGCCGGGGACTAGCGGGGGGTAATGCTTTGGAGACCCAGTACTTC. Translated: CASSRGLAGGNALETQYF.

The V gene is TRBV6-2 or TRBV6-3, the J gene TRBJ2-1; D is ambiguous. Between the trimmed V and J ends, which lost 6 bases and 5 bases, there was a span of 20 bases. The CDR3 runs to 16 residues. Germline CDR1 MNHEY, CDR2 SVGEGT. The CDR3 coding sequence is TGTGCCAGCAGCGCAGTCGGTAGAACCCTCAACAATGAGCAGTTCTTC. Its protein product is CASSAVGRTLNNEQFF.

This sequence joins TRBV28 and TRBJ2-7; D is possibly TRBD1 or TRBD2 (5 bases each). V dropped 5 bases and J dropped 2 bases, with 10 bases sitting between them. The CDR3 spans 13 residues. Germline CDR1 is MDHEN and CDR2 is SYDVKM. The CDR3 DNA reads TGTGCCAGCAGTCGGGACGGCGCCTACGAGCAGTACTTC. The encoded protein is CASSRDGAYEQYF.

V gene TRBV7-7 combines with J gene TRBJ2-4, with TRBD1 identical over 7 bases. The CDR3 is 18 amino acids. The J segment lost 5 bases and the V segment lost 2 bases, leaving 15 bases of the junction unmatched. Germline CDR1 is SSHAT and CDR2 is FNYEAQ (reference sequence). The CDR3 region has the DNA TGTGCCAGCAGCTTACGTCTTGAGGACAGGCCTTACGAAAACATTCAGTACTTC. This gives the protein CASSLRLEDRPYENIQYF.

The rearrangement joins TRBV27 to TRBJ2-3; 8 nucleotides line up with TRBD2. The length of the CDR3 is 16 residues. V was pared by 6 bases and J by 6 bases, with 14 bases of the junction left unmatched. In germline, CDR1 is MNHEY, CDR2 SMNVEV (reference sequence). CDR3 coding DNA: TGTGCCAGCAGATCCTCCGGGACTAGTGCGGCGGATACGCAGTATTTT. Translating gives CASRSSGTSAADTQYF.

The chain links TRBV20-1 to TRBJ2-1, with 8 bases lining up with TRBD2. The trim removed 3 bases at V and 0 bases at J, leaving 7 bases unmatched. The CDR3 spans 16 residues. Germline V gene sequence: CDR1 DFQATT, CDR2 SNEGSKA (reference sequence). This chain's CDR3 is CSASRASGSSYNEQFF. Here the CDR3 DNA reads TGCAGTGCTAGTCGGGCAAGCGGGAGCTCCTACAATGAGCAGTTCTTC.

The J gene is TRBJ1-3, the V gene TRBV30; tentatively, D is TRBD1 (5 bases). Trimming pared 3 bases from V and 2 bases from J, leaving 8 bases between. CDR1 and CDR2 from the germline V gene are GTSNPN and SVGIG (reference sequence). The CDR3 contains 13 residues. CDR3 amino acids: CAWRAGAGNTIYF. Here the CDR3 DNA reads TGTGCCTGGAGGGCGGGGGCTGGAAACACCATATATTTT.

The chain couples TRBV28 to TRBJ1-2; D is undetermined. Germline CDR1 is MDHEN and CDR2 is SYDVKM. Trimming cost V 3 bases and J 6 bases, with 8 bases left between them. The length of the CDR3 is 12 residues. The CDR3 DNA is TGTGCCAGCAGTTTGAGGGCAGATGGCTACACCTTC. The encoded protein is CASSLRADGYTF.

This chain links TRBV11-2 with TRBJ1-1, with a possible D match to TRBD1 (5 bases). Trimming shortened V by 5 bases and J by 6 bases, and 22 bases separated the two germline ends. The CDR3 is made up of 16 amino acids. Germline CDR1 reads SGHAT; CDR2 reads FQNNGV. The CDR3 DNA follows: TGTGCCAGCAGCCCAGTCCCCCAGGGATCTTGGCCTGAAGCTTTCTTT. Protein product: CASSPVPQGSWPEAFF.